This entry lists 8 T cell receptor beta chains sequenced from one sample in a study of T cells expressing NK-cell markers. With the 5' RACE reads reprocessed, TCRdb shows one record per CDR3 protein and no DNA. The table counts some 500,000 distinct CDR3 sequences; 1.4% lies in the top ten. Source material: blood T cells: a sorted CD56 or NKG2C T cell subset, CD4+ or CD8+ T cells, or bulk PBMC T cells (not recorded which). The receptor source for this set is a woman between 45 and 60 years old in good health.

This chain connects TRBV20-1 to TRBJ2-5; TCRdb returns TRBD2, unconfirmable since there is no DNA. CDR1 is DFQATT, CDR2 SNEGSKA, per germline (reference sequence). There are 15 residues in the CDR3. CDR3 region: CSARDLSGRRETQYF.

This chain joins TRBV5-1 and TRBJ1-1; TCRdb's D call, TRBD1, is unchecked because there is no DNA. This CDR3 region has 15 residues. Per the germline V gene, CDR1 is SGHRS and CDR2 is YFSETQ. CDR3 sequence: CASSFDRVSNTEAFF.

The CDR3 protein is CASRALTESVEKLFF. V usage is TRBV5-1 and J usage is TRBJ1-4. CDR3 length: 15 amino acids. The germline V gene encodes CDR1 SGHRS and CDR2 YFSETQ.

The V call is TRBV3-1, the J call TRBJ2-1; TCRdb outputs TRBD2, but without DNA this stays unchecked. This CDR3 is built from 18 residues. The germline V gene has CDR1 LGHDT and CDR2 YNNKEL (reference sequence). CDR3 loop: CASSPAFGLAGGNNEQFF.

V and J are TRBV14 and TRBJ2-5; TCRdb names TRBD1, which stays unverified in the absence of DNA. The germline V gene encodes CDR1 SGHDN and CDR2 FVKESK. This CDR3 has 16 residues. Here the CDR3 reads CASSQHAGTDKETQYF.

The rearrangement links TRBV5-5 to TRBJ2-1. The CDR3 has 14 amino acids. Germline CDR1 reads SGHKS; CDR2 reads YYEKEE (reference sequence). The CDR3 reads CASRVTISYNEQFF.

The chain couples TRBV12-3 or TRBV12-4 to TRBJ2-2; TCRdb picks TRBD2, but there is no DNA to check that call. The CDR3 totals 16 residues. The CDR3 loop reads CASSPGTSGSAGELFF.

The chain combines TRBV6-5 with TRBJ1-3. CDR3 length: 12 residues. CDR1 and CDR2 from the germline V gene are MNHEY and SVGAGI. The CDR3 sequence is CASSNRGNTIYF.